A single sample gave rise to the 21 T cell receptor beta chains below, sequenced in a study of graft-versus-host responses after intestinal transplantation. These TCRs' antigens remain unknown. Here immunoSEQ multiplex PCR was the method, and the copy in TCRdb shows in-frame clones only, minus some. The table shows around 100,000 clones, with roughly 87% occurring only once. The input for sequencing was unstimulated CD4+ T cells sorted from spleen or lymph node cells, taken before transplant. Receptor source: a human donor who was the organ donor for an intestinal transplant.

The chain is built from TRBV15 and TRBJ1-2; a possible D gene is TRBD1 (6 bases). Germline V gene sequence: CDR1 LNHNV, CDR2 YYDKDF (reference sequence). The length of the CDR3 is 12 residues. V was pared by 4 bases and J by 8 bases, with 11 bases between. The chain's CDR3 is CATSTGVSGYTF. In DNA form, the CDR3 reads TGTGCCACCAGCACAGGGGTCTCGGGCTACACCTTC.

The chain recombines TRBV19 with TRBJ2-7; 8 nucleotides align to TRBD1. Trimming cost V 6 bases and J 7 bases; bases outside gene matches: 11. Per germline, CDR1 LNHDA and CDR2 SQIVND (reference sequence). The CDR3 is made up of 14 amino acids. This CDR3 reads CASSQDRGPGEQYF. CDR3 in DNA: TGTGCCAGTAGCCAAGACAGGGGACCGGGGGAGCAGTACTTC. Variable domain in full (rest from reference TRBV19 and TRBJ2-7): DGGITQSPKYLFRKEGQNVTLSCEQNLNHDAMYWYRQDPGQGLRLIYYSQIVNDFQKGDIAEGYSVSREKKESFPLTVTSAQKNPTAFYLCASSQDRGPGEQYFGPGTRLTVT.

This clone was seen more than once but under ten times. The rearrangement joins TRBV6-5 to TRBJ2-7; maybe TRBD1 (6 bases). This CDR3 contains 14 residues. Germline CDR1 and CDR2: MNHEY and SVGAGI. Trimming pared 6 bases from V and 2 bases from J, leaving 14 bases between. The CDR3 here is CASRKRTETYEQYF. CDR3 DNA: TGTGCCAGCAGGAAACGGACAGAGACCTACGAGCAGTACTTC.

The chain uses TRBV19 and TRBJ1-4; D may be TRBD1 (5 bases). V was shortened by 10 bases and J by 13 bases, with 19 bases between the two germline ends. Germline values: CDR1 LNHDA, CDR2 SQIVND (reference sequence). The CDR3 spans 12 residues. DNA for the CDR3: TGTGCCACCTCAACGGGACGTCAGGCACTGTTTTTT. Protein product: CATSTGRQALFF.

The J gene is TRBJ2-3, the V gene TRBV4-2; 8 bases are a match to TRBD1. CDR1 is LGHNA and CDR2 is YNFKEQ in the germline V gene. The CDR3 spans 16 residues. V lost 0 bases, J lost 1 base, and 3 bases stayed unmatched. CDR3 protein: CASSQDWGQGTDTQYF. The DNA for the CDR3 is TGTGCCAGCAGCCAAGATTGGGGACAGGGCACAGATACGCAGTATTTT.

This CDR3 reads CASSPRRGQKPQFF. Written as DNA, the CDR3 is TGTGCCAGCAGCCCCCGCCGCGGACAGAAGCCGCAGTTCTTC. The rearrangement links TRBV7-8 to TRBJ2-1; D perhaps matches TRBD1 (6 bases). Trimming pared 5 bases from V and 12 bases from J, leaving 20 bases between. This CDR3 has 14 amino acids. Germline CDR1 SGHVS, CDR2 FQNEAQ.

The rearrangement joins TRBV5-4 to TRBJ2-5; 9 positions match TRBD1. The V segment lost 0 bases and the J segment 4 bases; nucleotides outside the gene matches: 4. There are 15 residues in the CDR3. Germline V gene data show CDR1 as SGHNT and CDR2 as YYREEE (reference sequence). Written as DNA, the CDR3 is TGTGCCAGCAGCTTGGGGACAGGGGCCCCAGAGACCCAGTACTTC. Amino acid sequence: CASSLGTGAPETQYF. Full variable domain (rest looked up from reference TRBV5-4 and TRBJ2-5): ETGVTQSPTHLIKTRGQQVTLRCSSQSGHNTVSWYQQALGQGPQFIFQYYREEENGRGNFPPRFSGLQFPNYSSELNVNALELDDSALYLCASSLGTGAPETQYFGPGTRLLVL.

V is TRBV5-1 and J is TRBJ1-2; 7 nucleotides line up with TRBD1. V trimming: 0 bases; J trimming: 2 bases; junction bases outside the gene matches: 4. Germline CDR1 reads SGHRS; CDR2 reads YFSETQ. The CDR3 runs 15 residues. CDR3 sequence (DNA): TGCGCCAGCAGCTTGGGAGGGGGCCAGAACTATGGCTACACCTTC. Its protein is CASSLGGGQNYGYTF. Together with reference TRBV5-1 and TRBJ1-2, the CDR3 gives the full variable domain: KAGVTQTPRYLIKTRGQQVTLSCSPISGHRSVSWYQQTPGQGLQFLFEYFSETQRNKGNFPGRFSGRQFSNSRSEMNVSTLELGDSALYLCASSLGGGQNYGYTFGSGTRLTVV.

V is TRBV2 and J is TRBJ2-5, with 10 bases lining up with TRBD1. The CDR3 is made up of 16 amino acids. V gave up 5 bases and J gave up 6 bases; unmatched junction bases: 12. Germline-derived CDR1 and CDR2 are SNHLY and FYNNEI. The CDR3 region is CASSTTGDRGLKTQYF. CDR3 nucleotide sequence: TGTGCCAGCAGTACCACCGGAGACAGGGGGCTTAAGACCCAGTACTTC.

This chain connects TRBV28 to TRBJ1-1; perhaps TRBD1 as D (5 bases). Trimming shortened V by 2 bases and J by 1 base, and 8 bases separated the two germline ends. In germline, CDR1 is MDHEN, CDR2 SYDVKM. The CDR3 length is 14 residues. The CDR3, as DNA: TGTGCCAGCAGTTTAGTGACAGCGAACACTGAAGCTTTCTTT. Translated: CASSLVTANTEAFF.

The chain combines TRBV28 with TRBJ2-7; 9 bases agree with TRBD1. Germline V lookup: CDR1 MDHEN, CDR2 SYDVKM. The CDR3 covers 15 residues. J gave up 6 bases and V 4 bases, and 10 bases lay outside the gene matches. Written as DNA, the CDR3 is TGTGCCAGCAGTTCCCCCGGGACAGGGAATCTCGAGCAGTACTTC. Its protein is CASSSPGTGNLEQYF. The variable domain in full, with the rest retrieved from reference TRBV28 and TRBJ2-7, is DVKVTQSSRYLVKRTGEKVFLECVQDMDHENMFWYRQDPGLGLRLIYFSYDVKMKEKGDIPEGYSVSREKKERFSLILESASTNQTSMYLCASSSPGTGNLEQYFGPGTRLTVT.

The chain employs TRBV7-9 and TRBJ2-5, with 8 bases lining up with TRBD2. Germline V gene sequence: CDR1 SEHNR, CDR2 FQNEAQ (reference sequence). Trimming took 8 bases from V and 1 from J; bases not matched to a gene: 6. This CDR3 contains 14 residues. The CDR3 DNA sequence: TGTGCCAGCCTTAGCGGGGTAACCCAAGAGACCCAGTACTTC. It codes for CASLSGVTQETQYF.

This clone was observed a few times. DNA for the CDR3: TGTGCCAGCTCACCACGGGGACCGAGCTCTGGAAACACCATATATTTT. Its translation: CASSPRGPSSGNTIYF. J is TRBJ1-3 and V is TRBV18, with D maybe TRBD1 (5 bases). CDR3 size: 16 residues. V was cut by 1 base and J by 0 bases, with 10 bases left in between. Germline values: CDR1 KGHSH, CDR2 LQKENI.

This clone was counted a few times. The chain carries TRBV7-9 and TRBJ1-2, with no clear D. The germline V gene has CDR1 SEHNR and CDR2 FQNEAQ (reference sequence). This CDR3 is 14 amino acids long. Trimming cost V 4 bases and J 4 bases, with 13 bases left between them. The CDR3 DNA is TGTGCCAGCAGCTCCTCCTCCCGAAGCTATGGCTACACCTTC. It codes for CASSSSSRSYGYTF.

The chain is built from TRBV6-6 and TRBJ1-1; the D gene is possibly TRBD1 (6 bases). CDR3 length equals 14 residues. Germline-derived CDR1 and CDR2 are MNHNY and SVGAGI (reference sequence). Between the trimmed V and J ends, which lost 6 bases and 6 bases, there was a span of 17 bases. CDR3 in DNA: TGTGCCAGCAGCCGAACCCTGGACAGCGCTGAAGCTTTCTTT. Encoded protein: CASSRTLDSAEAFF.

CDR3 DNA: TGTGCCAGCAGTGAAGTATGGGGCGGTCGCGAGCAGTACTTC. Its translation: CASSEVWGGREQYF. The chain joins TRBV6-1 to TRBJ2-7; possible D gene TRBD1, 5 bases. V was pared by 1 base and J by 6 bases, with 13 bases between. The CDR3 extends over 14 amino acids. Germline V gives CDR1 MNHNS, CDR2 SASEGT.

This clone is a singleton in its sample. The chain joins TRBV25-1 to TRBJ1-6, with D unresolved. Trimming left V 1 base short and J 10 bases short, with 5 bases between. The CDR3 is 12 residues long. From germline, CDR1 is MGHDK and CDR2 SYGVNS. The CDR3 DNA sequence: TGTGCCAGCAGTGAATTGGCCTCACCCCTCCACTTT. Translated: CASSELASPLHF.

The chain is built from TRBV10-3 and TRBJ2-5; no clear D. V lost 3 bases to trimming and J lost 3 bases, with 14 bases between them. The length of the CDR3 is 15 residues. Germline lookup yields CDR1 ENHRY and CDR2 SYGVKD. The CDR3 region has the DNA TGTGCCATCAGTGATTGGGCAGAAGATAAAGAGACCCAGTACTTC. It codes for CAISDWAEDKETQYF.

This chain joins TRBV18 and TRBJ2-5; 9 bases fit TRBD1. V trimming: 3 bases; J trimming: 3 bases; junction bases outside the gene matches: 2. Germline-derived CDR1 and CDR2 are KGHSH and LQKENI. This CDR3 contains 14 residues. The CDR3 reads CASSPRQGEETQYF. DNA of the CDR3: TGTGCCAGCTCACCTAGACAGGGGGAAGAGACCCAGTACTTC.

J is TRBJ2-7 and V is TRBV4-1, with TRBD1 as a possible D gene (6 bases). Trimming pared 3 bases from V and 2 bases from J, leaving 17 bases between. CDR1 MGHRA and CDR2 YSYEKL come from the germline V gene. This CDR3 contains 16 residues. In nucleotides, the CDR3 is TGCGCCAGCAGCCAGGGCCGACAGGTCCCTACCTACGAGCAGTACTTC. This gives the protein CASSQGRQVPTYEQYF.

A few counts support this clone. The CDR3 region has the DNA TGCGCCAGCAGCCACCAACTGGACAGGGAGACTTTCTTT. Translation gives CASSHQLDRETFF. This chain joins TRBV4-1 and TRBJ1-1; 8 bases fit TRBD1. The V and J ends lost 3 bases and 12 bases, in that order; junction bases with no gene match: 9. Germline CDR1 MGHRA, CDR2 YSYEKL. This CDR3 region has 13 residues.